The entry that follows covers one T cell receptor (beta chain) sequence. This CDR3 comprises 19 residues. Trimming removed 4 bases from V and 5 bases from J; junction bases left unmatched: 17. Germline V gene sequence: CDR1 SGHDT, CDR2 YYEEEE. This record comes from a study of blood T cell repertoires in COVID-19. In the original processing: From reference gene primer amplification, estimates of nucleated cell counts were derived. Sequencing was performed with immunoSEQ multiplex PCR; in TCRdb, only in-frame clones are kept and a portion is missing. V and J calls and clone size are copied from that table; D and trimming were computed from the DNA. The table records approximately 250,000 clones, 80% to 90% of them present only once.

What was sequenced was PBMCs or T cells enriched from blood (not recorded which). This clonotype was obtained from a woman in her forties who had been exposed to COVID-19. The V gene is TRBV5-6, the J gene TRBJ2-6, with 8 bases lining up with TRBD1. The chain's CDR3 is CASSVVTGVFGVRANVLTF. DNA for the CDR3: TGTGCCAGCAGCGTAGTGACAGGGGTATTTGGGGTTCGGGCCAACGTCCTGACTTTC.